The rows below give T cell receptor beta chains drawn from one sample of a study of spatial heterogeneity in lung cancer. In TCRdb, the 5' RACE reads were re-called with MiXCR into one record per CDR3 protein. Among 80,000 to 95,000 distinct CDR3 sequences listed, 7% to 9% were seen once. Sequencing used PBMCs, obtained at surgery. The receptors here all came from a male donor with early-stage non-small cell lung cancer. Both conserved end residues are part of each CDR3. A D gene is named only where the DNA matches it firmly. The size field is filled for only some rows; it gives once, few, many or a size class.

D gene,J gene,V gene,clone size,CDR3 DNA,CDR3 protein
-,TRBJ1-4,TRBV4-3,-,TGCGCCAGCAGCCAAGTGCAAATTGGGGGAGTTGAAAAACTGTTTTTT,CASSQVQIGGVEKLFF
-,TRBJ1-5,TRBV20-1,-,TGCAGTGCTTCGAGAGGGGCCCTGAGTCAGCCCCAGCATTTT,CSASRGALSQPQHF
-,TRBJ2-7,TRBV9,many,TGTGCCAGCAGCGCCCGAGGGCAGTACTTC,CASSARGQYF
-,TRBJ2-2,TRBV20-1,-,TGCAGTGCTACGGAAGGGGTCAGGGGTAACACCGGGGAGCTGTTTTTT,CSATEGVRGNTGELFF
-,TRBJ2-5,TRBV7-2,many,TGTGCCAGCAGAAAGGGGGGCGACCAAGAGACCCAGTACTTC,CASRKGGDQETQYF
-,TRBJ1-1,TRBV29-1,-,TGCAGCGCGGACCAGGCGGCGAACACTGAAGCTTTCTTT,CSADQAANTEAFF
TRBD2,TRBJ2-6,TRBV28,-,TGTGCCACCGGGGGGGCCGCCGGGGCCAACGTCCTGACTTTC,CATGGAAGANVLTF
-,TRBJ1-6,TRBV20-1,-,TGCAGTGCTACCCCTGCTGGGACGGATTATAATTCACCCCTCCACTTT,CSATPAGTDYNSPLHF
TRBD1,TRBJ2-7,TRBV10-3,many,TGTGCCATCACCGGGGGACAGGGCAACGAGCAGTACTTC,CAITGGQGNEQYF
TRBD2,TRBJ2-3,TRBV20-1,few,TGCAGTGCTAGAGATTCTAGCGGGTCCAGAGATACGCAGTATTTT,CSARDSSGSRDTQYF
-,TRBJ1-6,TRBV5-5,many,TGTGCCAGCAGCTTGCAGGGGCTGGATTCACCCCTCCACTTT,CASSLQGLDSPLHF
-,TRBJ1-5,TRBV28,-,TGTGCCAGCAGTTTATGGGCAGCCCCCAATCAGCCCCAGCATTTT,CASSLWAAPNQPQHF
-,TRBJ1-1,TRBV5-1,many,TGCGCCAGCAGCTGGGAGACACCAGATACTGAAGCTTTCTTT,CASSWETPDTEAFF
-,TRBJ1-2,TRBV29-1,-,TGCAGCGTTACATATGGCTACACCTTC,CSVTYGYTF
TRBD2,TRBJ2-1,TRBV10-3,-,TGTGCCATCGCCCGGGGGGACAATGAGCAGTTCTTC,CAIARGDNEQFF